These T cell receptor beta chains were read from a single sample in a study of blood T cell repertoires in COVID-19. Sequencing was performed with immunoSEQ multiplex PCR; in TCRdb, only in-frame clones are kept and a portion is missing. Altogether roughly 250,000 clones are present, 84% being singletons, with the ten largest covering about 9.1%. Sequences were obtained from peripheral blood. All receptors derive from a human donor in a cohort sampled during active COVID-19. CDR3s include the opening cysteine and the closing phenylalanine or tryptophan. The order of the fields is V gene, D gene, J gene, CDR3 length, clone size, CDR3 DNA, CDR3 protein. A D gene is named only where the DNA matches it firmly. Rows give clone size only sometimes, using once, few, many, or a class for an expanded clone.

TRBV6-2/TRBV6-3	TRBD2	TRBJ2-3	15	.	TGTGCCAGCAGCACGGGACTAGCGAGGACAGATACGCAGTATTTT	CASSTGLARTDTQYF
TRBV18	TRBD1	TRBJ1-5	14	.	TGTGCCAGCTCCCTGGACAGGAGCAATCAGCCCCAGCATTTT	CASSLDRSNQPQHF
TRBV19	TRBD1	TRBJ1-2	13	.	TGTGCCAGTAGTATCACAGGGGGATATGGCTACACCTTC	CASSITGGYGYTF
TRBV5-1	TRBD2	TRBJ2-3	16	.	TGCGCCAGCAGTTGGACTAGCGGGCCTAGCACAGATACGCAGTATTTT	CASSWTSGPSTDTQYF
TRBV24-1	TRBD1	TRBJ1-1	13	.	TGTGCCACCAGTGGACAGGGGTTCGCTGAAGCTTTCTTT	CATSGQGFAEAFF
TRBV20-1	TRBD1	TRBJ2-5	15	.	TGCAGTGCTAGTACCGACAGGGGGATCAGGGAGACCCAGTACTTC	CSASTDRGIRETQYF
TRBV18	TRBD1	TRBJ2-4	19	.	TGTGCCAGCTCATCACTCGGGACAGGTCGCCAAGGAGCCAAAAACATTCAGTACTTC	CASSSLGTGRQGAKNIQYF
TRBV4-3	.	TRBJ2-3	15	once	TGCGCCAGCAGCCAAGATATCGGGGTATCAGATACGCAGTATTTT	CASSQDIGVSDTQYF
TRBV29-1	.	TRBJ1-2	13	.	TGCAGCGCCCTTGACAGAGAGATACATGGCTACACCTTC	CSALDREIHGYTF
TRBV6-2/TRBV6-3	.	TRBJ2-3	13	.	TGTGCCAGCAGTTACCCCTGGCCAGATACGCAGTATTTT	CASSYPWPDTQYF
TRBV2	TRBD2	TRBJ2-2	15	.	TGTGCCAGCAGTGAAAGCGGGAGGGCGAGTGGGGAGCTGTTTTTT	CASSESGRASGELFF
TRBV2	TRBD1	TRBJ2-7	13	.	TGTGCCAGCAAGGGGACAGTCGCACCATCGGAGTACTTC	CASKGTVAPSEYF
TRBV7-2	.	TRBJ2-1	17	.	TGTGCCAGCAGCTTAGCTCCGAGGAGACAGAAGGTGGATGAGCAGTTCTTC	CASSLAPRRQKVDEQFF
TRBV9	TRBD2	TRBJ2-1	14	.	TGTGCCAGCAGCGTAGGAGCGGGGTACAATGAGCAGTTCTTC	CASSVGAGYNEQFF
TRBV28	TRBD2	TRBJ2-1	17	.	TGTGCCAGCAGTCTAGCGGGAGGGCCGATTGATGTCAATGAGCAGTTCTTC	CASSLAGGPIDVNEQFF
TRBV11-2	TRBD2	TRBJ2-3	18	.	TGTGCCAGCAGCTTAGGAGTACCGGGACTAGCGGGAGGAGATACGCAGTATTTT	CASSLGVPGLAGGDTQYF
TRBV28	TRBD1	TRBJ1-3	14	.	TGTGCCACAGCCCGGACAGGGTCTGGAAACACCATATATTTT	CATARTGSGNTIYF
TRBV3-1/TRBV3-2	.	TRBJ1-2	13	once	TGTGCCAGCAGCCATGGGCCGAACTATGGCTACACCTTC	CASSHGPNYGYTF
TRBV14	.	TRBJ1-2	13	.	TGTGCCAGCAGCCAGAGCATAGGGGTTGGCTACACCTTC	CASSQSIGVGYTF
TRBV7-6	.	TRBJ2-5	15	.	TGTGCCAGCAGCTTAGTCGCAGGGGTCAGGGAGACCCAGTACTTC	CASSLVAGVRETQYF
TRBV5-1	TRBD1	TRBJ1-1	16	.	TGCGCCAGCAGCCCCGACGGGACAGGGAGGAACACTGAAGCTTTCTTT	CASSPDGTGRNTEAFF
TRBV6-1	.	TRBJ1-3	15	.	TGTGCCAGCAGTGAAGCGCGAGGGTACGGAAACACCATATATTTT	CASSEARGYGNTIYF